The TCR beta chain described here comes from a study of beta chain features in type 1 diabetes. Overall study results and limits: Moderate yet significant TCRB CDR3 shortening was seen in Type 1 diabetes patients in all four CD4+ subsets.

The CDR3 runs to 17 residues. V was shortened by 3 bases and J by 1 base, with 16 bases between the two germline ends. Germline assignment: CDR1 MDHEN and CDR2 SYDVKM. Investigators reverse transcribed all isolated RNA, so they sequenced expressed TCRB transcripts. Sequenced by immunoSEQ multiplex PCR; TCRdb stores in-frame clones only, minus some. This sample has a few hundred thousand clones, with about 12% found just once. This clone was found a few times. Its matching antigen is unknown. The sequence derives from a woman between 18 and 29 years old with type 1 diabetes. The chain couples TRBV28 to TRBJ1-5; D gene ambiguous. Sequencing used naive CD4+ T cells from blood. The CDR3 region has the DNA TGTGCCAGCAGTTTGAGCCTAATGTCTCGGAGCAATCAGCCCCAGCATTTT. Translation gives CASSLSLMSRSNQPQHF.